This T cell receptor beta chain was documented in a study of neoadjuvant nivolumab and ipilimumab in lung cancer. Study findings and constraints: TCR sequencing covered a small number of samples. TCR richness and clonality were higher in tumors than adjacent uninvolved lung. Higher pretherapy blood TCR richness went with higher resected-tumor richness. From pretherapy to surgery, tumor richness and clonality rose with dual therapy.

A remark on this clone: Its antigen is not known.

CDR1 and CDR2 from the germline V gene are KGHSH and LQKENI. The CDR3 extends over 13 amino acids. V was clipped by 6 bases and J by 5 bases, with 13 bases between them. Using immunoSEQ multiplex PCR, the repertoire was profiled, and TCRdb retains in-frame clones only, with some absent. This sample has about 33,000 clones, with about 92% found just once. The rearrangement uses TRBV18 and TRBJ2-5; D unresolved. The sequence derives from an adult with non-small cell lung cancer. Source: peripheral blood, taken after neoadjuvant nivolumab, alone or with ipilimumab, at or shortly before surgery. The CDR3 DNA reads TGTGCCAGCTCCTCCACTCTACAGGAGACCCAGTACTTC. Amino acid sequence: CASSSTLQETQYF.